The rows below give T cell receptor beta chains drawn from one sample of a study of shared clonotypes between healthy human individuals. Sequencing was performed with immunoSEQ multiplex PCR; in TCRdb, only in-frame clones are kept and a portion is missing. The table has roughly 700,000 clones, approximately 74% seen once. Sequencing was carried out using memory CD4+ T cells sorted from blood. These TCRs come from a woman in her thirties in good health. The CDR3 runs from the conserved cysteine through the conserved F or W. A D gene is named only where the DNA matches it firmly. The size of a clone is reported for some rows only, either as once, few or many, or as a class for expanded clones.

cdr3_nt	cdr3_aa	v_call	j_call	d_call	clone_size
TGCGCCAGCAGCTTGGGGTCCGTGGGACAGGGTTCCGAAAAACTGTTTTTT	CASSLGSVGQGSEKLFF	TRBV5-1	TRBJ1-4	TRBD1	-
TGCGCCAGCAGCCTAGGACAGGTTAACTACGAGCAGTACTTC	CASSLGQVNYEQYF	TRBV5-1	TRBJ2-7	TRBD1	-
TGTGCCAGCAGCCTGGGACTTGTCTACTACGAGCAGTACTTC	CASSLGLVYYEQYF	TRBV5-6	TRBJ2-7	-	-
TGTGCCAGCAGTCCCTGGACTAGCGAGAACTACGAGCAGTACTTC	CASSPWTSENYEQYF	TRBV28	TRBJ2-7	TRBD2	-
TGCGCCAGCAGCTTAACGGGACAGGGGGCTGGGGCCAACGTCCTGACTTTC	CASSLTGQGAGANVLTF	TRBV5-1	TRBJ2-6	TRBD1	few
TGCGCCAGCAGCTCAAATACAGGGGACATTGAGACCCAGTACTTC	CASSSNTGDIETQYF	TRBV5-1	TRBJ2-5	TRBD1	-
TGCGCCAGCAGCAGGACCGGGACTAGCGAGCTCCGGGCCAACGTCCTGACTTTC	CASSRTGTSELRANVLTF	TRBV4-1	TRBJ2-6	TRBD2	-
TGTGCCACCAGCAGACAGAAGGGACAGGGAGGCGAGCAGTACTTC	CATSRQKGQGGEQYF	TRBV15	TRBJ2-7	TRBD1	-
TGTGCCAGCAGCCCGAGTCCCTGGGCGGAGTCAGGTACGCAGTATTTT	CASSPSPWAESGTQYF	TRBV7-2	TRBJ2-3	-	-
TGTGCGAGTCACCGGGGGGAGGTCTATGGCTACACCTTC	CASHRGEVYGYTF	TRBV19	TRBJ1-2	-	-
TGTGCCAGCAGGGGACTAGCGGGAGGGCAAGGAGAGCAGTACTTC	CASRGLAGGQGEQYF	TRBV11-2	TRBJ2-7	TRBD2	-
TGTGCCAGCAGCTTGTGGGGAGTGGCGGCCGAGCAGTACTTC	CASSLWGVAAEQYF	TRBV7-8	TRBJ2-7	-	-
TGTGCCAGTAGTCTTTTAGCTGGGACAGGGGCCCACGAGCAGTACTTC	CASSLLAGTGAHEQYF	TRBV19	TRBJ2-7	TRBD1	-
TGTGCCAGCAGCTTAACGAGACTAGCGGCTACCTACGAGCAGTACTTC	CASSLTRLAATYEQYF	TRBV7-2	TRBJ2-7	TRBD2	-
TGTGCCTGGAGTGTAGAGGGGTCCGTTGGCTACACCTTC	CAWSVEGSVGYTF	TRBV30	TRBJ1-2	-	-
TGCAGCGTTGCAGGTCCCGGAAACACCATATATTTT	CSVAGPGNTIYF	TRBV29-1	TRBJ1-3	-	once